This TCR beta chain emerged from a study of cytomegalovirus exposure and HLA in healthy donors. About the research overall: It was reported in a later analysis that the 100 to 150 validation repertoires used the same platform as the 550 to 800 first-cohort repertoires. Study results and limitations: Researchers catalogued approximately 170 TCR beta chains as cytomegalovirus-associated. In vitro testing confirmed a few CMV-associated chains as specific for CMV antigens.

Per germline, CDR1 SGHTA and CDR2 FQGNSA. After removal of 4 bases from V and 3 bases from J, the junction contained 9 bases not matched to a gene. The CDR3 extends over 16 amino acids. Repertoires were generated with immunoSEQ multiplex PCR, while TCRdb's copy carries only in-frame clones and drops some. The sample consists of approximately 300,000 clones, roughly 90% of them appearing once. As concerns this clone: Its antigen is undetermined.

The sample comprised PBMCs. The source of this sequence is a woman aged 18-35 years in good health and CMV-seronegative. The genes are TRBV7-2 and TRBJ2-7; 10 bases are a match to TRBD2. CDR3 amino acids: CASSSPGTSAGYEQYF. CDR3 coding DNA: TGTGCCAGCAGCTCCCCGGGGACTAGCGCCGGCTACGAGCAGTACTTC.